The 10 T cell receptor beta chains in this list originate from one sample, sequenced in a study of T cells in narcolepsy. Data came from immunoSEQ multiplex PCR; TCRdb stores just in-frame clones and leaves some out. This table has tens of thousands of clones, 88% appearing once. Source material: CD45RA- memory CD4+ T cells from PBMCs. The origin of the receptors is a human donor with narcolepsy.

The V call is TRBV7-9, the J call TRBJ2-1; 9 nucleotides align to TRBD2. Trimming removed 1 base from V and 9 bases from J; junction bases left unmatched: 7. The germline gives CDR1 SEHNR, CDR2 FQNEAQ (reference sequence). The CDR3 has 15 amino acids. This CDR3 is CASSLDFLAGIEQFF. Written as DNA, the CDR3 is TGTGCCAGCAGCTTAGACTTTCTAGCGGGAATTGAGCAGTTCTTC.

The V call is TRBV5-4, the J call TRBJ1-3, with TRBD1 as a possible D gene (6 bases). The CDR3 sequence is 14 residues long. Trimming stripped 4 bases from V and 2 bases from J, with 10 bases between. Germline values: CDR1 SGHNT, CDR2 YYREEE (reference sequence). CDR3: CASSPRGAGNTIYF. In DNA, the CDR3 is TGTGCCAGCAGCCCAAGGGGGGCTGGAAACACCATATATTTT.

This chain links TRBV6-1 with TRBJ1-4; D unresolved. V was trimmed by 2 bases and J by 7 bases, leaving 17 bases between them. The CDR3 is 16 amino acids. Per germline, CDR1 MNHNS and CDR2 SASEGT. The CDR3 region is CASSESREVLGEKLFF. As DNA, the CDR3 is TGTGCCAGCAGTGAAAGTAGGGAAGTCTTGGGTGAAAAACTGTTTTTT.

This chain connects TRBV27 to TRBJ2-2; D possibly corresponds to TRBD2 (5 bases). Trimming pared 5 bases from V and 3 bases from J, leaving 10 bases between. The CDR3 is 14 amino acids. Germline V gene lookup returns CDR1 MNHEY and CDR2 SMNVEV (reference sequence). The CDR3 protein is CASSQERYTGELFF. The CDR3 DNA is TGTGCCAGCAGTCAGGAGCGGTACACCGGGGAGCTGTTTTTT.

This chain uses TRBV4-2 with TRBJ2-7, with D uncertain. The J call may not be correct, given that the DNA end is closer to TRBJ2-5. The germline CDR1 and CDR2 sequences are LGHNA and YNFKEQ. The CDR3 has 14 amino acids. CDR3 amino acids: CASSQDGREETQYF. The CDR3 DNA reads as TGTGCCAGCAGCCAAGATGGACGGGAAGAGACCCAGTACTTC.

The gene calls are TRBV5-1 and TRBJ2-2; 10 positions match TRBD2. Germline lookup yields CDR1 SGHRS and CDR2 YFSETQ. The CDR3 contains 16 residues. With V trimmed by 4 bases and J by 0 bases, 3 bases remained unmatched. The CDR3, as DNA: TGCGCCAGCAGCCCTCTAGCGGGGGCGAACACCGGGGAGCTGTTTTTT. Its translation is CASSPLAGANTGELFF.

The chain is built from TRBV6-5 and TRBJ1-6; D perhaps matches TRBD1 (6 bases). The V gene lost 3 bases and the J gene lost 0 bases, with 9 bases spanning the gap. This CDR3 is built from 16 residues. Germline assignment: CDR1 MNHEY and CDR2 SVGAGI. The DNA of the CDR3 is TGTGCCAGCAGTTATACAGGGAGCTCCTATAATTCACCCCTCCACTTT. Translation gives CASSYTGSSYNSPLHF.

This clone was picked up one time. This sequence joins TRBV28 and TRBJ1-4, with D possibly TRBD1 on 5 matching bases. Deletions cut 4 bases from V and 6 bases from J, with 18 bases between. The CDR3 is made up of 16 amino acids. Germline lookup yields CDR1 MDHEN and CDR2 SYDVKM. The CDR3 is CASSWAGGRVYEKLFF. Written as DNA, the CDR3 is TGTGCCAGCAGTTGGGCTGGAGGCAGGGTATATGAAAAACTGTTTTTT.

V is TRBV2 and J is TRBJ2-1, with D uncertain. The CDR3 has 11 residues. The V gene lost 0 bases and the J gene lost 10 bases, with 4 bases spanning the gap. CDR1 is SNHLY and CDR2 is FYNNEI in the germline V gene. The CDR3 sequence: CASSEAKEQFF. The CDR3 DNA follows: TGTGCCAGCAGTGAAGCAAAGGAGCAGTTCTTC.

The rearrangement links TRBV7-2 to TRBJ2-5; 11 nucleotides line up with TRBD1. The J segment lost 5 bases and the V segment lost 3 bases, leaving 5 bases of the junction unmatched. Germline V gene data show CDR1 as SGHTA and CDR2 as FQGNSA. The CDR3 sequence is 15 residues long. CDR3 residues: CASSLDRGRGETQYF. As DNA, the CDR3 is TGTGCCAGCAGCTTGGACAGGGGGCGCGGTGAGACCCAGTACTTC. The full variable domain, in which reference TRBV7-2 and TRBJ2-5 provide the parts outside the CDR3, is GAGVSQSPSNKVTEKGKDVELRCDPISGHTALYWYRQSLGQGLEFLIYFQGNSAPDKSGLPSDRFSAERTGGSVSTLTIQRTQQEDSAVYLCASSLDRGRGETQYFGPGTRLLVL.